A single sample gave rise to the 3 T cell receptor beta chains below, sequenced in a study of blood T cells in healthy people across ages. Primed by a sample-barcoded 5' primer and a J-beta primer mix, a second PCR proceeded for roughly 7 to 12 cycles. Each CDR3 protein is one row after TCRdb ran MiXCR on the 5' RACE reads. The table lists about 800,000 distinct CDR3 sequences, 25% of them singletons. This same sample was also taken into another study, of T cells of mothers and their children.

Input material: blood. Source of these receptors: a boy aged 5-17 years in good health.

This clonotype came up a few times. The chain is built from TRBV5-1 and TRBJ1-4; the D is unclear. Looked up from germline, CDR1 is SGHRS and CDR2 is YFSETQ. The CDR3 extends over 17 amino acids. V lost 4 bases, J lost 0 bases, and 16 bases lay in between. CDR3 amino acids: CASSHGMTAATNEKLFF. CDR3 DNA: TGCGCCAGCAGCCATGGTATGACGGCTGCAACTAATGAAAAACTGTTTTTT.

This clonotype has more than one count but fewer than ten. The rearrangement joins TRBV4-1 to TRBJ2-7; D is ambiguous. V lost 3 bases to trimming and J lost 0 bases, with 12 bases between them. Germline V CDR1 and CDR2: MGHRA, YSYEKL. This CDR3 has 15 amino acids. The CDR3 bases are TGCGCCAGCAGCCATTTGGAGTCCGTCTCCTACGAGCAGTACTTC. It codes for CASSHLESVSYEQYF.

The chain carries TRBV4-2 and TRBJ1-1; no clear D gene. Germline V lookup: CDR1 LGHNA, CDR2 YNFKEQ. V gave up 4 bases and J gave up 3 bases, with 15 bases separating them. The CDR3 contains 15 residues. The CDR3 loop reads CASSRLWRTDTEAFF. The CDR3 region has the DNA TGTGCCAGCAGCCGCCTTTGGAGGACGGACACTGAAGCTTTCTTT.